Shown below are 5 T cell receptor beta chains from a single sample sequenced in a study of post-analysis software for immune sequencing data. Findings and caveats of the study: The five TRBV segments detected at higher frequency in patients than in controls included TRBV5-6, TRBV5-1 and TRBV20-1.

The TCR beta cDNA libraries contained unique molecular identifiers. One entry per CDR3 protein results from TCRdb running MiXCR on the PCR reads. The sample shows hundreds of thousands of distinct CDR3 sequences, less than 35% of them seen only once. These TCRs' antigens remain unknown. Material for sequencing was blood. These receptors were obtained from a girl aged 5-17 years with multiple sclerosis.

This clonotype came up many times. V gene TRBV12-3 or TRBV12-4 combines with J gene TRBJ2-1, with D uncertain. The V end lost 5 bases, the J end lost 0 bases, and 8 bases lay between the germline ends. The CDR3 spans 14 residues. CDR3: CASSPPGSYNEQFF. The CDR3 nucleotides are TGTGCCAGCAGTCCCCCGGGCTCCTACAATGAGCAGTTCTTC.

There are a few counts of this clonotype. V usage is TRBV9 and J usage is TRBJ2-1; 7 nucleotides line up with TRBD2. The CDR3 contains 16 residues. Trimming cost V 7 bases and J 6 bases; bases outside gene matches: 16. Germline V gives CDR1 SGDLS, CDR2 YYNGEE. The CDR3 loop reads CASGGGRSPSPNEQFF. CDR3 bases: TGTGCCAGCGGGGGAGGGCGGAGTCCCTCGCCCAATGAGCAGTTCTTC.

The chain joins TRBV15 to TRBJ1-2; a weak D match, TRBD1 (5 bases). The CDR3 consists of 15 residues. Germline CDR1 reads LNHNV; CDR2 reads YYDKDF (reference sequence). Trimming stripped 11 bases from V and 4 bases from J, with 23 bases between. Written as DNA, the CDR3 is TGTGCCGCCATAAGCAGGGACGAACGCGGCTATGGCTACACCTTC. Translation: CAAISRDERGYGYTF.

The V call is TRBV2, the J call TRBJ1-2, with D tentatively TRBD1 (6 bases). V was cut by 3 bases and J by 7 bases, with 18 bases left in between. Germline lookup yields CDR1 SNHLY and CDR2 FYNNEI. CDR3 length equals 15 residues. CDR3 coding DNA: TGTGCCAGCAGTGATGAGGCAGGGGAGTGGTCTGGCTACACCTTC. Protein sequence: CASSDEAGEWSGYTF.

The V gene is TRBV7-9, the J gene TRBJ2-5; TRBD2 matches 9 bases. The V segment lost 3 bases and the J segment 5 bases; nucleotides outside the gene matches: 13. From germline, CDR1 is SEHNR and CDR2 FQNEAQ (reference sequence). The CDR3 loop spans 17 amino acids. CDR3: CASSFSSGALRSETQYF. The CDR3 region has the DNA TGTGCCAGCAGCTTCTCTAGCGGGGCCCTACGAAGCGAGACCCAGTACTTC.